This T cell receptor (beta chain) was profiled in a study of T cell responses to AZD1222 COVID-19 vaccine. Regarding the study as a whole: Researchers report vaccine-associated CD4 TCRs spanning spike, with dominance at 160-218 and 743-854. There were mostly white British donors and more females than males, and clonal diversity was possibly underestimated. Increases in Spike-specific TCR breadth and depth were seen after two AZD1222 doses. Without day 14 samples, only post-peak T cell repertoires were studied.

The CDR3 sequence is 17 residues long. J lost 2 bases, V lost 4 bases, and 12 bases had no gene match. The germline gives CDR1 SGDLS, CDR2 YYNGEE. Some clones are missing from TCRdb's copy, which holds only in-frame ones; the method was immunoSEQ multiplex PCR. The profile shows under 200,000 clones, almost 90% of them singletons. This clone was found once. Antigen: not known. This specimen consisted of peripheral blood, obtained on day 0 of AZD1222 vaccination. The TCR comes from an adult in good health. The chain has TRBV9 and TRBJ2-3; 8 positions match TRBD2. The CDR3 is CASSPVPAGGPTDTQYF. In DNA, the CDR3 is TGTGCCAGCAGCCCAGTTCCGGCGGGGGGCCCCACAGATACGCAGTATTTT. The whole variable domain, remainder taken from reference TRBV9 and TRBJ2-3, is DSGVTQTPKHLITATGQRVTLRCSPRSGDLSVYWYQQSLDQGLQFLIQYYNGEERAKGNILERFSAQQFPDLHSELNLSSLELGDSALYFCASSPVPAGGPTDTQYFGPGTRLTVL.